This TCR beta chain was sequenced during a study of shared clonotypes between healthy human individuals. At the level of the study: Three plates each covered CD4 naive and memory; CD8 naive two, CD8 memory one.

There were no recent acute infections or vaccinations among the donors, who were healthy HIV-negative adults. The study separated CD4+ cells into CD45RA+ naive and CD45RA-negative memory subsets. TCRdb keeps only in-frame clones here, not all; method: immunoSEQ multiplex PCR. The table includes 2 million to 2.5 million clones, about 90% detected once. The V end was cut by 4 bases, the J end by 5 bases, with 9 bases between. Looked up from germline, CDR1 is SQVTM and CDR2 is ANQGSEA. The CDR3 runs 11 residues. V usage is TRBV29-1 and J usage is TRBJ2-7; D gene uncertain. The sample consisted of naive CD4+ T cells from PBMCs. The subset is: CD45RA+ positively selected. The source of this sequence is a man in his late teens or twenties in good health. Some clones in this sample may be carry-over from other donors' samples. The CDR3 reads CSVGGFDEQYF. In DNA, the CDR3 is TGCAGCGTTGGGGGTTTCGACGAGCAGTACTTC.